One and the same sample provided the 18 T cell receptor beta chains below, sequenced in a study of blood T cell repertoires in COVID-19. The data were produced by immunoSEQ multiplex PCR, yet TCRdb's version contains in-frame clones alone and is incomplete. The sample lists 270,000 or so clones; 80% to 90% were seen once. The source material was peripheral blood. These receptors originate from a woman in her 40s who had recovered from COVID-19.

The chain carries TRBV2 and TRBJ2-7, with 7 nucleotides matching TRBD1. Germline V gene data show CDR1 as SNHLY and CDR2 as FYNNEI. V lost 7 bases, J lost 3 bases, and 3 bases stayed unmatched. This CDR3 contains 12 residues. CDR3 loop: CASMRDSYEQYF. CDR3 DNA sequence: TGTGCCAGCATGAGGGACAGCTACGAGCAGTACTTC.

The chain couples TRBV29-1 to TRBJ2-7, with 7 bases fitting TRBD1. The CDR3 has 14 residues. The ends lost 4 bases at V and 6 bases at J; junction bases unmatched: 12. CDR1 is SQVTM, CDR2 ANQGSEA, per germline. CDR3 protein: CSVVIVGQWSEQYF. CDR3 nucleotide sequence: TGCAGCGTTGTGATTGTGGGACAGTGGAGCGAGCAGTACTTC.

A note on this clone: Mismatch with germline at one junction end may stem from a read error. The CDR3 nucleotides read TGTGCCAGTAGTCTCGGCGGGGCCCGAGCCTTACACTTC. Its translation: CASSLGGARALHF. The J gene is TRBJ2-5, the V gene TRBV19; maybe TRBD2 (6 bases). Per the germline V gene, CDR1 is LNHDA and CDR2 is SQIVND (reference sequence). The CDR3 covers 13 residues.

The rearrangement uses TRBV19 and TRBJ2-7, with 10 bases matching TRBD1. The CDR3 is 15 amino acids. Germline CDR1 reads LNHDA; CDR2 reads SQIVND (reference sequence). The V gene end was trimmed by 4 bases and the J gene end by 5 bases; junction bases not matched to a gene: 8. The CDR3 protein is CASSTRTGGKDEQYF. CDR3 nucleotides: TGTGCCAGTAGTACCCGGACAGGGGGGAAGGACGAGCAGTACTTC. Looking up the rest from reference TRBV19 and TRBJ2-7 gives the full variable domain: DGGITQSPKYLFRKEGQNVTLSCEQNLNHDAMYWYRQDPGQGLRLIYYSQIVNDFQKGDIAEGYSVSREKKESFPLTVTSAQKNPTAFYLCASSTRTGGKDEQYFGPGTRLTVT.

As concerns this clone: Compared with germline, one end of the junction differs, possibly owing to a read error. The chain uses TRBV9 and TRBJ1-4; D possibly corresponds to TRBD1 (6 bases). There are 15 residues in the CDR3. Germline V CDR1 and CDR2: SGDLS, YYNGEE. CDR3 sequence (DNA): TGCGCCAGCAGCGTAGGGGGGGGCAGGGATGAAAAACTGTTTTTT. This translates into CASSVGGGRDEKLFF.

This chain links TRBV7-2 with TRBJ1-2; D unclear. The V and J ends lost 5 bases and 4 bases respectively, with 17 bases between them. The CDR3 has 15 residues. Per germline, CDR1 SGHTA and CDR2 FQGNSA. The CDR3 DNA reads TGTGCCAGCAGCCTCGGGATTCCGGGCCCCTATGGCTACACCTTC. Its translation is CASSLGIPGPYGYTF.

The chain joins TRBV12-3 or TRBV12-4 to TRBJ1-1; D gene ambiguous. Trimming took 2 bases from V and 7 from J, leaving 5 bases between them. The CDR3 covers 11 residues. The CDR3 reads CASSLIYEAFF. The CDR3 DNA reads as TGTGCCAGCAGTTTAATCTATGAAGCTTTCTTT.

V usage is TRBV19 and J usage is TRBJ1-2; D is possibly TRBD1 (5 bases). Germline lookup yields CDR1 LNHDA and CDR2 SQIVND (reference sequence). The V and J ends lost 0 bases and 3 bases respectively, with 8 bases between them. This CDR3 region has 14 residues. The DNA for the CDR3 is TGTGCCAGTAGTATAGAGGCAGGGCACTATGGCTACACCTTC. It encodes CASSIEAGHYGYTF.

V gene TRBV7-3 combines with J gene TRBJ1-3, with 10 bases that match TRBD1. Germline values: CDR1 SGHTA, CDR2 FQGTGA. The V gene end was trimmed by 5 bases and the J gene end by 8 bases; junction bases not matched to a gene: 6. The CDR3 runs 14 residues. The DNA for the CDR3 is TGTGCCAGCAGCCCGACAGGGGGCGCGGACACCATATATTTT. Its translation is CASSPTGGADTIYF.

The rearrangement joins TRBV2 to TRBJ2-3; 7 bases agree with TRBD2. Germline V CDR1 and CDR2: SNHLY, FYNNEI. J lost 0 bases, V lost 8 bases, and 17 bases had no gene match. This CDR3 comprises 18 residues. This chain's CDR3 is CASLSVVGLVGSTDTQYF. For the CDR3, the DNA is TGTGCCAGCCTTTCAGTTGTTGGACTAGTGGGAAGCACAGATACGCAGTATTTT.

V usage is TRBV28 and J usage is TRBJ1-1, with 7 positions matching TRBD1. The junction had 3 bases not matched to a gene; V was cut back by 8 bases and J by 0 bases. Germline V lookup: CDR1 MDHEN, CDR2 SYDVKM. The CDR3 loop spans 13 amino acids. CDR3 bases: TGTGCCAGCGGGGACAGTCTGAACACTGAAGCTTTCTTT. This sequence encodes CASGDSLNTEAFF.

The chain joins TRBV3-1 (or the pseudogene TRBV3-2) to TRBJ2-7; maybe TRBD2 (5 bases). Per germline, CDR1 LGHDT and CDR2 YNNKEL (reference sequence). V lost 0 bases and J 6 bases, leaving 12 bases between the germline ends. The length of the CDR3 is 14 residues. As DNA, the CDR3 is TGTGCCAGCAGCCAAGATGCGCGGGTGGGCGAGCAGTACTTC. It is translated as CASSQDARVGEQYF.

CDR3 bases: TGTGCCAGCAGCGTAGCTCTGGGCCGCACAGATACGCAGTATTTT. Its translation: CASSVALGRTDTQYF. The V gene is TRBV9, the J gene TRBJ2-3; the D is unclear. V was clipped by 0 bases and J by 1 base, with 9 bases between them. The CDR3 is made up of 15 amino acids. Germline V lookup: CDR1 SGDLS, CDR2 YYNGEE.

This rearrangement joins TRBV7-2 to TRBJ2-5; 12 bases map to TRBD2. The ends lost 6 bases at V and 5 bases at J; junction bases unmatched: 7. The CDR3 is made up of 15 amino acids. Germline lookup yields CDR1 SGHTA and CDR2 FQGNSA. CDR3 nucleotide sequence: TGTGCCAGCAGTCAGACTAGCGGGAGTTTGGAGACCCAGTACTTC. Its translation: CASSQTSGSLETQYF.

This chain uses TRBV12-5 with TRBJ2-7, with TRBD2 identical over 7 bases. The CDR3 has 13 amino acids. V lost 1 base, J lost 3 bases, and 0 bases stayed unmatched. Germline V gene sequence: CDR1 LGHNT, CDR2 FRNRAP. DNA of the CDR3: TGTGCTAGTGGTTTGGGCGGGGGCTACGAGCAGTACTTC. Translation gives CASGLGGGYEQYF.

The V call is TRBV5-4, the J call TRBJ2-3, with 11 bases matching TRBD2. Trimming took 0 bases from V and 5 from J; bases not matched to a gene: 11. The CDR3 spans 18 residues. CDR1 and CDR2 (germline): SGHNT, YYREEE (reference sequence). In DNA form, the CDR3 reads TGTGCCAGCAGCTTGGGCGGGGCTAGCGGGAGGATTGGAGATACGCAGTATTTT. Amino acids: CASSLGGASGRIGDTQYF.

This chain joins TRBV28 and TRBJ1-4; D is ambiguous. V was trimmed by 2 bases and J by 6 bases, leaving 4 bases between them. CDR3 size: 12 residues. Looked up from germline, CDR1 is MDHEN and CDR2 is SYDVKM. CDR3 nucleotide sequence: TGTGCCAGCAGTTTAATAGATGAAAAACTGTTTTTT. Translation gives CASSLIDEKLFF. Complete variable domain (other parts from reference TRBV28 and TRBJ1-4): DVKVTQSSRYLVKRTGEKVFLECVQDMDHENMFWYRQDPGLGLRLIYFSYDVKMKEKGDIPEGYSVSREKKERFSLILESASTNQTSMYLCASSLIDEKLFFGSGTQLSVL.

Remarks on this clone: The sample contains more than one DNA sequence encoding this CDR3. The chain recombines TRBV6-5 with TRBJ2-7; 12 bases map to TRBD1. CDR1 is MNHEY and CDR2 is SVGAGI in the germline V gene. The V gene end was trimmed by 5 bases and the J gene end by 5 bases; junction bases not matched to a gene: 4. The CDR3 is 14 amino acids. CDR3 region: CASSPGTGGHEQYF. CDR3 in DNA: TGTGCCAGCAGTCCCGGGACAGGGGGCCACGAGCAGTACTTC.